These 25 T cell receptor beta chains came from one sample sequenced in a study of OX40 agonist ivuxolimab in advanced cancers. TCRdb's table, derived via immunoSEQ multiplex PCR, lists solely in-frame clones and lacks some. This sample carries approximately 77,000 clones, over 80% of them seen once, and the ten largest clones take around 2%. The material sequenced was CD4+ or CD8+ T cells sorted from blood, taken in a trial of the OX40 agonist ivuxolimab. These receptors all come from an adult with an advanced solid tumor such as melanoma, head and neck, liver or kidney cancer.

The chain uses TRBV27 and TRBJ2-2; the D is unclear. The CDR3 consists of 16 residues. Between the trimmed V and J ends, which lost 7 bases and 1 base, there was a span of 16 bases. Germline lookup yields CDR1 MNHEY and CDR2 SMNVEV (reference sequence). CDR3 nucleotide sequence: TGTGCCAGCACCTCTAACAATCGTTTGAACACCGGGGAGCTGTTTTTT. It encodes CASTSNNRLNTGELFF.

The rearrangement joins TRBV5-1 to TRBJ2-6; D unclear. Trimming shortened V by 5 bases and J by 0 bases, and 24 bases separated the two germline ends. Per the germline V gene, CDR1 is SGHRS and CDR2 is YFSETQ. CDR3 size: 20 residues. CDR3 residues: CASRTPQRASGFSGANVLTF. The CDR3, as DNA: TGCGCCAGCAGAACCCCGCAACGAGCTAGTGGGTTCTCTGGGGCCAACGTCCTGACTTTC.

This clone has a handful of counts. Here the CDR3 DNA reads TGTGCCAGCGGCATCGAATATGGCTACACCTTC. As protein: CASGIEYGYTF. The V gene is TRBV7-9, the J gene TRBJ1-2; no clear D. The V gene lost 8 bases and the J gene lost 5 bases, with 9 bases spanning the gap. Germline assignment: CDR1 SEHNR and CDR2 FQNEAQ (reference sequence). The CDR3 is 11 amino acids.

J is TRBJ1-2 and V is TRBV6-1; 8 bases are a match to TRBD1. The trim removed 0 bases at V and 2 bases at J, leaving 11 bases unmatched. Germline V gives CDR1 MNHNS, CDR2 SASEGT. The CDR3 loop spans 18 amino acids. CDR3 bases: TGTGCCAGCAGTGAAGCCTTCAGGGGGCGCGACGGGAACTATGGCTACACCTTC. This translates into CASSEAFRGRDGNYGYTF.

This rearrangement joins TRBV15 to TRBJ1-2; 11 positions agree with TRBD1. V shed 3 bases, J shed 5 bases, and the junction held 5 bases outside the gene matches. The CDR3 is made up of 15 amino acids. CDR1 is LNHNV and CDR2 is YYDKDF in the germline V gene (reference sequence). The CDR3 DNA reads TGTGCCACCAGCAGGGCCGGGACAGGGGGGTATGGCTACACCTTC. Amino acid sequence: CATSRAGTGGYGYTF. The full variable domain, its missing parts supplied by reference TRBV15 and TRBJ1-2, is DAMVIQNPRYQVTQFGKPVTLSCSQTLNHNVMYWYQQKSSQAPKLLFHYYDKDFNNEADTPDNFQSRRPNTSFCFLDIRSPGLGDTAMYLCATSRAGTGGYGYTFGSGTRLTVV.

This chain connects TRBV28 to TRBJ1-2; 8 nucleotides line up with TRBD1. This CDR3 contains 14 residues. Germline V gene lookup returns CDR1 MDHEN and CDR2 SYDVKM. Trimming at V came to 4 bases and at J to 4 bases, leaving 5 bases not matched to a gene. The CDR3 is CASSSIDRGYGYTF. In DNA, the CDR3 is TGTGCCAGCAGTTCCATTGACAGGGGCTATGGCTACACCTTC.

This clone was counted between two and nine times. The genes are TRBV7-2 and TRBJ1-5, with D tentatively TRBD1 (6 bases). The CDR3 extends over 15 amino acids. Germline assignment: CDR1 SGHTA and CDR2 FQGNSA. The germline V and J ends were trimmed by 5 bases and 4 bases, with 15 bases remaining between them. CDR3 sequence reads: CASSEGGEVNQPQHF. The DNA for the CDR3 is TGTGCCAGCAGCGAAGGGGGTGAGGTTAATCAGCCCCAGCATTTT.

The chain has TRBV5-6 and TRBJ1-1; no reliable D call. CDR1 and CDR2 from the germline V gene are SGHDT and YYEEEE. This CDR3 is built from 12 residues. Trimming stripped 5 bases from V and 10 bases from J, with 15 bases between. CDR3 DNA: TGTGCCAGCAGTAGGATTGGTGTCGGAGCTTTCTTT. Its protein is CASSRIGVGAFF. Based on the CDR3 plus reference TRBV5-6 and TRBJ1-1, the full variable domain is DAGVTQSPTHLIKTRGQQVTLRCSPKSGHDTVSWYQQALGQGPQFIFQYYEEEERQRGNFPDRFSGHQFPNYSSELNVNALLLGDSALYLCASSRIGVGAFFGQGTRLTVV.

The CDR3 protein is CASRPTGASTGELFF. In DNA, the CDR3 is TGTGCCAGCAGGCCAACAGGAGCCAGCACCGGGGAGCTGTTTTTT. The gene calls are TRBV6-1 and TRBJ2-2, with D possibly TRBD1 on 5 matching bases. The CDR3 consists of 15 residues. The germline CDR1 and CDR2 sequences are MNHNS and SASEGT. V was shortened by 6 bases and J by 4 bases, with 15 bases between the two germline ends.

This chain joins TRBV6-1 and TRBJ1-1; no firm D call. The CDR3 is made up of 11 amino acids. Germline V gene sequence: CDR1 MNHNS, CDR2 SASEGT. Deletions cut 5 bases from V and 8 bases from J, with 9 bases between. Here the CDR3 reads CASSSFREAFF. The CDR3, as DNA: TGTGCCAGCAGTTCATTCCGGGAAGCTTTCTTT.

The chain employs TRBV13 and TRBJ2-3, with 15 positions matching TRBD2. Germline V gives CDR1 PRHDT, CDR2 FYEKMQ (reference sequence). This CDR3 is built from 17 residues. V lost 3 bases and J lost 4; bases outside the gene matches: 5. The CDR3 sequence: CASSFGTSGGQADTQYF. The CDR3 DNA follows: TGTGCCAGCAGCTTCGGGACTAGCGGGGGGCAGGCAGATACGCAGTATTTT.

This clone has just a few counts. The CDR3 sequence is CASTPGGAGNQPQHF. The CDR3 DNA reads TGTGCCAGCACCCCCGGGGGGGCAGGCAATCAGCCCCAGCATTTT. The J gene is TRBJ1-5, the V gene TRBV6-1; TRBD1 might be the D (6 bases). The V end was cut by 7 bases, the J end by 2 bases, with 15 bases between. The CDR3 loop spans 15 amino acids. CDR1 and CDR2 (germline): MNHNS, SASEGT.

The CDR3 protein is CASSSGGSTDTQYF. The DNA of the CDR3 is TGTGCCAGCAGTAGTGGTGGAAGCACAGATACGCAGTATTTT. The chain is built from TRBV28 and TRBJ2-3; D is undetermined. CDR1 is MDHEN and CDR2 is SYDVKM in the germline V gene. With 5 bases removed from V and 0 bases from J, the gap between germline ends came to 9 bases. This CDR3 comprises 14 residues. The whole variable domain, remainder taken from reference TRBV28 and TRBJ2-3, is DVKVTQSSRYLVKRTGEKVFLECVQDMDHENMFWYRQDPGLGLRLIYFSYDVKMKEKGDIPEGYSVSREKKERFSLILESASTNQTSMYLCASSSGGSTDTQYFGPGTRLTVL.

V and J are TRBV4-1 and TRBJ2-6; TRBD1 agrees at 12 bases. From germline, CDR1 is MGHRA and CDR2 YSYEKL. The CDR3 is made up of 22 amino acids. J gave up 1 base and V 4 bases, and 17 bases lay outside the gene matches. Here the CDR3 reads CASSLSPSGTGGSRSGANVLTF. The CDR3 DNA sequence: TGCGCCAGCAGCCTCAGTCCGTCCGGGACAGGGGGCTCTAGGTCTGGGGCCAACGTCCTGACTTTC.

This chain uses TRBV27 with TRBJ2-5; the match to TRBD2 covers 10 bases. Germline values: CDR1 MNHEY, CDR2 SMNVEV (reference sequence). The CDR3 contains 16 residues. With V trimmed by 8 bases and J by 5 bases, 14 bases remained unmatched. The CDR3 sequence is CASLPQGSGGRETQYF. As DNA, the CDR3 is TGTGCCAGCCTCCCCCAGGGTAGCGGGGGGAGGGAGACCCAGTACTTC.

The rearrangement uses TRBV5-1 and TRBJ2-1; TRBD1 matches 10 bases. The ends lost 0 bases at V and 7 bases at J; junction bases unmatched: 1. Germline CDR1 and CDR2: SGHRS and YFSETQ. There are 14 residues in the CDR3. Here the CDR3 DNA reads TGCGCCAGCAGCTTGGGGACAGGGGGTAATGAGCAGTTCTTC. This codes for CASSLGTGGNEQFF.

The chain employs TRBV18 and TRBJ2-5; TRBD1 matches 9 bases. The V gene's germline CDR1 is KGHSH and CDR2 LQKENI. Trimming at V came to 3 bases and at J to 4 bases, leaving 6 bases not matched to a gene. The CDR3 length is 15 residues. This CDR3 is CASSPRTGEGETQYF. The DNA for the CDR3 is TGTGCCAGCTCACCCCGGACAGGGGAAGGAGAGACCCAGTACTTC.

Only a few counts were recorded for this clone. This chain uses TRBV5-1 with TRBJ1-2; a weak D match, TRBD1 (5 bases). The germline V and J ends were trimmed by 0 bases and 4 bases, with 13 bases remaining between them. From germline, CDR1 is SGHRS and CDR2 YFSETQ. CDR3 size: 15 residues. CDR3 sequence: CASSLGYPGSYGYTF. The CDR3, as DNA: TGCGCCAGCAGCTTGGGCTACCCAGGGTCCTATGGCTACACCTTC.

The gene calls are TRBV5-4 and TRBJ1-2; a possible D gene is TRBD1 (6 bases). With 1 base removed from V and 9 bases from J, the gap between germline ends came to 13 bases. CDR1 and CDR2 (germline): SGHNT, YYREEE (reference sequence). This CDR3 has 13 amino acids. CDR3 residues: CASSLQTGLSYTF. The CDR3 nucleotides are TGTGCCAGCAGCTTGCAGACAGGTTTGAGCTACACCTTC.

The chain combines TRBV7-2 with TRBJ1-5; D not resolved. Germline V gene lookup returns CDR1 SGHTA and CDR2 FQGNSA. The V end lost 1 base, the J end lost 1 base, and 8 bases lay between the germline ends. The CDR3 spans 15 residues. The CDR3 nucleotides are TGTGCCAGCAGCTTAGGCGGTTCGAGCAATCAGCCCCAGCATTTT. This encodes CASSLGGSSNQPQHF.

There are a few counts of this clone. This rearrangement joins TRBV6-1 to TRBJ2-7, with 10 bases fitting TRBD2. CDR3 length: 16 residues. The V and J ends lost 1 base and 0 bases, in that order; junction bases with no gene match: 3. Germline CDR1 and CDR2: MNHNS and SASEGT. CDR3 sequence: CASSEGLAGISYEQYF. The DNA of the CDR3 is TGTGCCAGCAGTGAAGGACTAGCGGGCATCTCCTACGAGCAGTACTTC.

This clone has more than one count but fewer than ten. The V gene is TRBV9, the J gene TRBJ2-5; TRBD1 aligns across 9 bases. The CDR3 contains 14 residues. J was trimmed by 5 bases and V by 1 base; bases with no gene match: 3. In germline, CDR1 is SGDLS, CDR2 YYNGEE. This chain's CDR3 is CASSVTGGWETQYF. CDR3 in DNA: TGTGCCAGCAGCGTAACAGGGGGCTGGGAGACCCAGTACTTC.

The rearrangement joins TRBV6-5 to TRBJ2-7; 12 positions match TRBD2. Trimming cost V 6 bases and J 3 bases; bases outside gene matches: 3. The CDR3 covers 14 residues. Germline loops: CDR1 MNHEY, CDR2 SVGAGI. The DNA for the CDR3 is TGTGCCAGCAGATGGACTAGCGGGGACTACGAGCAGTACTTC. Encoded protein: CASRWTSGDYEQYF.

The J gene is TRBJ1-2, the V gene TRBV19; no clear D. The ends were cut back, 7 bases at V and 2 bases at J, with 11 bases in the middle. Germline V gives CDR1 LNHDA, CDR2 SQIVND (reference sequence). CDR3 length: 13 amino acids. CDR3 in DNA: TGTGCCAGTAAATTCGGGAACAACTATGGCTACACCTTC. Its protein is CASKFGNNYGYTF.

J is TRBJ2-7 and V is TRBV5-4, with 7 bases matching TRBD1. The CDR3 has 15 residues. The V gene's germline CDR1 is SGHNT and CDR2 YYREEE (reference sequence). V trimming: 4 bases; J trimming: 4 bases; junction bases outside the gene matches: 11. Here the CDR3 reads CASSTTTGTAYEQYF. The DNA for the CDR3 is TGTGCCAGCAGCACGACTACCGGGACAGCTTACGAGCAGTACTTC.